The 21 T cell receptor beta chains listed next were all sequenced from one sample in a study of blood T cell repertoires in COVID-19. Using immunoSEQ multiplex PCR, the repertoire was profiled, and TCRdb retains in-frame clones only, with some absent. The table has 190,000 or so clones, more than 75% seen once. What was sequenced was peripheral blood. The source of these receptors is a woman between 18 and 29 years old who had recovered from COVID-19.

This clone appeared a single time. This rearrangement joins TRBV6-2 or TRBV6-3 to TRBJ1-6, with 9 nucleotides matching TRBD1. The CDR3 consists of 15 residues. Germline V CDR1 and CDR2: MNHEY, SVGEGT. J gave up 9 bases and V 6 bases, and 9 bases lay outside the gene matches. In DNA form, the CDR3 reads TGTGCCAGCAGCCTCGGAGGGACAGGGAGTTCACCCCTCCACTTT. Translated, it gives CASSLGGTGSSPLHF.

The CDR3 coding sequence is TGTGCCACCCAGGCGAGGACTAGCCCCAATGAGCAGTTCTTC. Its protein product is CATQARTSPNEQFF. This chain connects TRBV28 to TRBJ2-1; the match to TRBD2 covers 8 bases. Germline V CDR1 and CDR2: MDHEN, SYDVKM. The CDR3 is made up of 14 amino acids. Trimming took 10 bases from V and 6 from J; bases not matched to a gene: 11. Full variable domain (missing parts from reference TRBV28 and TRBJ2-1): DVKVTQSSRYLVKRTGEKVFLECVQDMDHENMFWYRQDPGLGLRLIYFSYDVKMKEKGDIPEGYSVSREKKERFSLILESASTNQTSMYLCATQARTSPNEQFFGPGTRLTVL.

The chain combines TRBV7-9 with TRBJ1-4; D gene uncertain. CDR3 length: 15 residues. Germline loops: CDR1 SEHNR, CDR2 FQNEAQ (reference sequence). Between the trimmed V and J ends, which lost 4 bases and 8 bases, there was a span of 17 bases. The CDR3 loop reads CASSSSLGSNEKLFF. CDR3 nucleotides: TGTGCCAGCAGCTCGAGCCTAGGAAGCAACGAAAAACTGTTTTTT. Based on the CDR3 plus reference TRBV7-9 and TRBJ1-4, the full variable domain is DTGVSQNPRHKITKRGQNVTFRCDPISEHNRLYWYRQTLGQGPEFLTYFQNEAQLEKSRLLSDRFSAERPKGSFSTLEIQRTEQGDSAMYLCASSSSLGSNEKLFFGSGTQLSVL.

The DNA of the CDR3 is TGTGCCAGCAGCGTCACGGGGGAGCAGTTCTTC. This codes for CASSVTGEQFF. The chain joins TRBV5-4 to TRBJ2-1; weak D call: TRBD2 (5 bases). Germline V lookup: CDR1 SGHNT, CDR2 YYREEE (reference sequence). The CDR3 is 11 residues long. The V end was cut by 4 bases, the J end by 10 bases, with 9 bases between.

The chain employs TRBV13 and TRBJ1-5; 8 bases line up with TRBD1. Germline CDR1 is PRHDT and CDR2 is FYEKMQ (reference sequence). V gave up 1 base and J gave up 0 bases; unmatched junction bases: 8. The CDR3 contains 18 residues. The CDR3 DNA is TGTGCCAGCAGCTTAGTGGACAGGGTGGGCTATAGCAATCAGCCCCAGCATTTT. Translating it yields CASSLVDRVGYSNQPQHF.

The chain links TRBV7-2 to TRBJ2-7; 8 nucleotides align to TRBD1. This CDR3 is 13 amino acids long. Germline loops: CDR1 SGHTA, CDR2 FQGNSA. J gave up 2 bases and V 5 bases, and 2 bases lay outside the gene matches. CDR3 bases: TGTGCCAGCAGCATGACAGGGGCCTACGAGCAGTACTTC. Residues: CASSMTGAYEQYF.

V gene TRBV2 combines with J gene TRBJ1-6, with 9 bases that match TRBD1. The CDR3 runs 15 residues. V was pared by 5 bases and J by 6 bases, with 5 bases of the junction left unmatched. In germline, CDR1 is SNHLY, CDR2 FYNNEI. This CDR3 is CASSWGQGFNSPLHF. In DNA, the CDR3 is TGTGCCAGCAGTTGGGGACAGGGTTTTAATTCACCCCTCCACTTT.

The rearrangement joins TRBV24-1 to TRBJ1-2; D gene uncertain. Trimming removed 4 bases from V and 1 base from J, with 9 bases in between. CDR1 and CDR2 from the germline V gene are KGHDR and SFDVKD. There are 14 residues in the CDR3. The CDR3 spells CATSEHSLNYGYTF. The CDR3 DNA follows: TGTGCCACCAGTGAGCACAGTCTTAACTATGGCTACACCTTC.

The chain combines TRBV18 with TRBJ2-3; 10 nucleotides line up with TRBD2. With V trimmed by 2 bases and J by 8 bases, 4 bases remained unmatched. The length of the CDR3 is 14 residues. Germline V gene lookup returns CDR1 KGHSH and CDR2 LQKENI. This CDR3 is CASSPGLAAGTQYF. Here the CDR3 DNA reads TGTGCCAGCTCACCAGGACTAGCGGCAGGTACGCAGTATTTT.

The table lists this clone with a count of one. This chain connects TRBV5-6 to TRBJ2-7, with TRBD2 matching over 7 bases. The germline CDR1 and CDR2 sequences are SGHDT and YYEEEE. The CDR3 runs 14 residues. Germline trimming cut 2 bases from V and 5 bases from J; bases unmatched to any gene: 7. CDR3 DNA sequence: TGTGCCAGCAGCTTCTCTAGCGGCCAGGACGAGCAGTACGTC. The encoded protein is CASSFSSGQDEQYV.

This chain joins TRBV2 and TRBJ2-7, with 8 bases that match TRBD2. The CDR3 is made up of 14 amino acids. Germline V CDR1 and CDR2: SNHLY, FYNNEI. V gave up 5 bases and J gave up 2 bases; unmatched junction bases: 5. CDR3 sequence reads: CASSRSGGAYEQYV. CDR3 nucleotides: TGTGCCAGCAGTCGATCGGGGGGGGCCTACGAGCAGTACGTC.

This chain uses TRBV6-5 with TRBJ2-7; 10 nucleotides agree with TRBD1. This CDR3 is 14 amino acids long. Germline CDR1 reads MNHEY; CDR2 reads SVGAGI. With V trimmed by 4 bases and J by 1 base, 1 base remained unmatched. CDR3 amino acids: CASSWDRGSYEQYF. The CDR3 DNA is TGTGCCAGCAGTTGGGACAGGGGTTCCTACGAGCAGTACTTC.

The genes are TRBV5-1 and TRBJ2-7; 7 nucleotides match TRBD2. Trimming removed 0 bases from V and 2 bases from J; junction bases left unmatched: 8. The germline V gene has CDR1 SGHRS and CDR2 YFSETQ. CDR3 length: 16 amino acids. The CDR3 sequence: CASSLGDLAAPYEQYV. CDR3 nucleotides: TGCGCCAGCAGCTTGGGGGACCTAGCGGCCCCCTACGAGCAGTACGTC.

J is TRBJ2-7 and V is TRBV15; TRBD1 matches 9 bases. Per germline, CDR1 LNHNV and CDR2 YYDKDF (reference sequence). The CDR3 runs to 16 residues. V lost 0 bases and J lost 4; bases outside the gene matches: 7. CDR3 protein: CATSRDAPDRGYEQYF. The CDR3 DNA reads as TGTGCCACCAGCAGAGATGCCCCCGACAGGGGGTACGAGCAGTACTTC.

The chain couples TRBV12-5 to TRBJ2-1; 10 bases match TRBD2. This CDR3 region has 15 residues. In germline, CDR1 is LGHNT, CDR2 FRNRAP. Trimming took 6 bases from V and 8 from J; bases not matched to a gene: 10. CDR3 region: CASGHSGRAIDEQFF. For the CDR3, the DNA is TGTGCTAGTGGACACAGCGGGAGGGCGATCGATGAGCAGTTCTTC.

The genes are TRBV6-1 and TRBJ1-3; D not certain. V lost 4 bases and J 4 bases, leaving 29 bases between the germline ends. The CDR3 covers 20 residues. Germline V gives CDR1 MNHNS, CDR2 SASEGT. The CDR3 bases are TGTGCCAGCAGTGTTATTCCACCCCGGAGGCAAACCTTCCTAGGAAACACCATATATTTT. Translating gives CASSVIPPRRQTFLGNTIYF.

The chain is built from TRBV20-1 and TRBJ2-3; D possibly corresponds to TRBD2 (5 bases). CDR3 length equals 11 residues. Trimming shortened V by 5 bases and J by 10 bases, and 13 bases separated the two germline ends. Germline V lookup: CDR1 DFQATT, CDR2 SNEGSKA (reference sequence). As DNA, the CDR3 is TGCAGTGCTTCTACTGCGGGCGCGCAGTATTTT. It is translated as CSASTAGAQYF.

This clone was seen a handful of times. The CDR3 loop reads CASIRGTGLDYGYTF. CDR3 DNA: TGTGCCAGCATCCGGGGGACAGGGCTAGACTATGGCTACACCTTC. The rearrangement uses TRBV28 and TRBJ1-2, with TRBD1 identical over 9 bases. Germline V gives CDR1 MDHEN, CDR2 SYDVKM. The CDR3 extends over 15 amino acids. V gave up 7 bases and J gave up 3 bases; unmatched junction bases: 9.

The gene calls are TRBV4-1 and TRBJ1-1; maybe TRBD1 (5 bases). CDR1 MGHRA and CDR2 YSYEKL come from the germline V gene. The CDR3 sequence is 14 residues long. V was pared by 6 bases and J by 3 bases, with 14 bases between. The CDR3 DNA reads TGCGCCAGCAGTCTGGGGGACTTATACACTGAAGCTTTCTTT. It specifies CASSLGDLYTEAFF.

V gene TRBV30 combines with J gene TRBJ2-5; D is undetermined. This CDR3 spans 12 amino acids. CDR1 GTSNPN and CDR2 SVGIG come from the germline V gene (reference sequence). V dropped 7 bases and J dropped 1 base, with 10 bases sitting between them. The CDR3 spells CASRLLQETQYF. The CDR3 region has the DNA TGTGCCTCCCGACTGCTCCAAGAGACCCAGTACTTC.

This chain connects TRBV29-1 to TRBJ2-1, with TRBD2 as a possible D gene (5 bases). The CDR3 spans 12 residues. Germline V gene data show CDR1 as SQVTM and CDR2 as ANQGSEA. V was cut by 4 bases and J by 4 bases, with 8 bases left in between. CDR3 sequence (DNA): TGCAGCGTTGTACGGGGTTACAATGAGCAGTTCTTC. This translates into CSVVRGYNEQFF.